Many counts were recorded for the clone carrying this TCR beta chain. What it binds is unknown. This sample was included in a study of molecular identifiers for immune sequencing clone quantification. Broader study findings: Over 97% of effector molecules, yet under 1% of naive-cell molecules, were held by clones above 20 RNA copies. Should identical TCR molecules share a barcode, the sizes of highly expanded clones could be underestimated.

Construction of naive CD8 libraries employed about 17,000 to 1,100,000 sorted cells together with 10%, 30% or 50% RNA. This CDR3 has 12 residues. V was cut by 8 bases and J by 3 bases, with 8 bases left in between. TCRdb passed the PCR reads through MiXCR, listing each CDR3 protein once. In the table there are about 640,000 distinct CDR3 sequences, 15% to 20% of which are singletons. The genes are TRBV12-3 or TRBV12-4 and TRBJ2-1; the D is unclear. This TCR was recovered from a human donor in good health. Some libraries in this study had Jurkat cell RNA spiked in. Sequencing was done on a sample of naive CD8+ T cells from blood, with Jurkat cell RNA spiked in. The subset here: FACS-sorted CD8+CD4-CCR7+CD45RA+ naive T cells. CDR3 sequence reads: CASGRLYNEQFF. For the CDR3, the DNA is TGTGCCAGCGGACGGCTCTACAATGAGCAGTTCTTC.